The T cell receptor (beta chain) under discussion was sequenced for a study of blood T cell repertoires in COVID-19. Germline lookup yields CDR1 ENHRY and CDR2 SYGVKD. The CDR3 loop spans 14 amino acids. V was shortened by 7 bases and J by 6 bases, with 16 bases between the two germline ends. The data were produced by immunoSEQ multiplex PCR, yet TCRdb's version contains in-frame clones alone and is incomplete. This table has under 300,000 clones, 75% to 90% appearing once. This chain uses TRBV10-3 with TRBJ2-1; tentative D call: TRBD1 (6 bases). The sequence was obtained from a woman aged 40-49 years who had recovered from COVID-19. Sequencing was done on a sample of peripheral blood. This CDR3 reads CAIKYRVEGNEQFF. The CDR3 region has the DNA TGTGCCATCAAATACAGGGTAGAAGGCAATGAGCAGTTCTTC.